Following are 17 T cell receptor beta chains from one sample sequenced in a study of identical twins. TCRdb re-called the 5' RACE reads through MiXCR, storing one row per CDR3 protein. Of about 470,000 distinct CDR3 sequences in the sample, roughly a quarter were seen once. These data were also reused for a study on T cells expressing NK-cell markers.

Specimen: CD4+ T cells sorted from blood. These receptors came from a woman under 30 in good health.

The chain links TRBV6-5 to TRBJ2-7, with 10 bases lining up with TRBD2. Germline V gives CDR1 MNHEY, CDR2 SVGAGI. V trimming: 0 bases; J trimming: 5 bases; junction bases outside the gene matches: 7. This CDR3 spans 16 amino acids. CDR3 sequence: CASSYSPGTSADEQYF. The CDR3 nucleotides are TGTGCCAGCAGTTACTCGCCGGGGACTAGCGCCGACGAGCAGTACTTC.

The table lists this clonotype with a few counts. The V call is TRBV5-1, the J call TRBJ2-5; 8 bases agree with TRBD1. The CDR3 runs 15 residues. V lost 0 bases and J lost 3; bases outside the gene matches: 4. CDR1 SGHRS and CDR2 YFSETQ come from the germline V gene. CDR3 residues: CASSLAGTGEETQYF. DNA for the CDR3: TGCGCCAGCAGCTTGGCCGGGACAGGTGAAGAGACCCAGTACTTC.

V and J are TRBV29-1 and TRBJ2-2; D is undetermined. The CDR3 has 13 residues. Trimming cost V 5 bases and J 0 bases, with 7 bases left between them. Germline CDR1 reads SQVTM; CDR2 reads ANQGSEA. This CDR3 is CSVRVTNTGELFF. The CDR3 coding sequence is TGCAGCGTTCGGGTTACGAACACCGGGGAGCTGTTTTTT.

The V and J genes are TRBV28 and TRBJ1-1; D possibly corresponds to TRBD1 (6 bases). CDR1 and CDR2 (germline): MDHEN, SYDVKM. This CDR3 contains 15 residues. Trimming took 9 bases from V and 1 from J, leaving 18 bases between them. The CDR3 DNA follows: TGTGCCAGTCTACTTTTCGGACAGAAGAACACTGAAGCTTTCTTT. Translation: CASLLFGQKNTEAFF. Drawing the rest from reference TRBV28 and TRBJ1-1, the complete variable domain is DVKVTQSSRYLVKRTGEKVFLECVQDMDHENMFWYRQDPGLGLRLIYFSYDVKMKEKGDIPEGYSVSREKKERFSLILESASTNQTSMYLCASLLFGQKNTEAFFGQGTRLTVV.

This clonotype has a handful of counts. The DNA for the CDR3 is TGTGCCAGCACCAGTACAGGTAACACTGAAGCTTTCTTT. Its protein is CASTSTGNTEAFF. The V and J genes are TRBV12-3 or TRBV12-4 and TRBJ1-1, with a tentative D call TRBD1 (5 bases). This CDR3 is built from 13 residues. The germline V and J ends were trimmed by 7 bases and 2 bases, with 11 bases remaining between them.

CDR3 sequence reads: CASTLTVNTEAFF. The CDR3 DNA sequence: TGTGCCAGCACCCTGACAGTAAACACTGAAGCTTTCTTT. V gene TRBV12-3 or TRBV12-4 combines with J gene TRBJ1-1; maybe TRBD1 (5 bases). Trimming stripped 7 bases from V and 2 bases from J, with 11 bases between. The CDR3 runs 13 residues.

The gene calls are TRBV20-1 and TRBJ2-2; 9 nucleotides line up with TRBD2. The CDR3 spans 15 residues. Trimming took 2 bases from V and 1 from J; bases not matched to a gene: 2. CDR1 is DFQATT and CDR2 is SNEGSKA in the germline V gene (reference sequence). The CDR3 DNA sequence: TGCAGTGCTAGACCACTAGCGGGGAACACCGGGGAGCTGTTTTTT. It encodes CSARPLAGNTGELFF.

The rearrangement links TRBV20-1 to TRBJ2-7; TRBD2 matches at 11 bases. The CDR3 is 14 residues long. V was clipped by 5 bases and J by 3 bases; unmatched bases: 6. The V gene's germline CDR1 is DFQATT and CDR2 SNEGSKA (reference sequence). For the CDR3, the DNA is TGCAGTGCTTGGTCCGGGACTAGCGGCTACGAGCAGTACTTC. Amino acid sequence: CSAWSGTSGYEQYF.

This clonotype has more than one count but fewer than ten. The chain joins TRBV10-3 to TRBJ1-2; tentatively, D is TRBD1 (6 bases). V dropped 3 bases and J dropped 0 bases, with 8 bases sitting between them. The CDR3 spans 14 residues. Looked up from germline, CDR1 is ENHRY and CDR2 is SYGVKD. In nucleotides, the CDR3 is TGTGCCATCAGTGAAGGGGGAACTAACTATGGCTACACCTTC. Translating it yields CAISEGGTNYGYTF.

The J gene is TRBJ1-2, the V gene TRBV7-2, with a possible D match to TRBD1 (5 bases). Trimming removed 8 bases at V and 3 bases at J, with 13 bases between. The CDR3 spans 13 residues. Germline V lookup: CDR1 SGHTA, CDR2 FQGNSA. The CDR3 DNA sequence: TGTGCCAGCGTCCAGGGCACCGACTATGGCTACACCTTC. Protein: CASVQGTDYGYTF.

This clonotype was counted only a few times. The chain has TRBV2 and TRBJ2-7; 8 bases fit TRBD1. There are 15 residues in the CDR3. Germline trimming cut 4 bases from V and 6 bases from J; bases unmatched to any gene: 11. Germline CDR1 reads SNHLY; CDR2 reads FYNNEI. This chain's CDR3 is CASSGQGQGAGEQYF. The DNA for the CDR3 is TGTGCCAGCAGTGGTCAGGGGCAGGGGGCGGGCGAGCAGTACTTC.

This clonotype appeared a few times. J is TRBJ1-1 and V is TRBV12-3 or TRBV12-4, with a tentative D call TRBD1 (6 bases). The CDR3 covers 15 residues. Trimming pared 5 bases from V and 0 bases from J, leaving 13 bases between. This CDR3 is CASSPGTPMNTEAFF. As DNA, the CDR3 is TGTGCCAGCAGTCCCGGGACACCTATGAACACTGAAGCTTTCTTT.

The CDR3 spells CSASPGDTQYF. The CDR3 DNA reads as TGCAGTGCTAGTCCCGGGGATACGCAGTATTTT. This chain links TRBV20-1 with TRBJ2-3; D is unclear. Trimming cost V 3 bases and J 6 bases, with 7 bases left between them. The CDR3 runs to 11 residues. Germline V gene sequence: CDR1 DFQATT, CDR2 SNEGSKA (reference sequence).

The V and J genes are TRBV12-3 or TRBV12-4 and TRBJ2-1; no clear D gene. The CDR3 contains 13 residues. Trimming took off 6 bases at V and 1 base at J, with 7 bases between the two ends. This CDR3 reads CASRVTSYNEQFF. As DNA, the CDR3 is TGTGCCAGCAGAGTTACGTCCTACAATGAGCAGTTCTTC.

This clonotype has a handful of counts. The chain joins TRBV20-1 to TRBJ2-7; the D gene is possibly TRBD2 (6 bases). The CDR3 contains 15 residues. CDR1 is DFQATT and CDR2 is SNEGSKA in the germline V gene (reference sequence). Trimming removed 5 bases at V and 5 bases at J, with 22 bases between. The CDR3 is CSASVIGGADHEQYF. In DNA form, the CDR3 reads TGCAGTGCTTCTGTAATCGGAGGGGCGGACCACGAGCAGTACTTC.

The V and J genes are TRBV12-3 or TRBV12-4 and TRBJ2-6, with D unresolved. This CDR3 contains 14 residues. V shed 6 bases and J shed 0 bases, with 6 bases lying between them. CDR3 amino acids: CASSSHSGANVLTF. CDR3 DNA: TGTGCCAGCAGCTCCCACTCTGGGGCCAACGTCCTGACTTTC.

This clonotype was counted a few times. Here the CDR3 DNA reads TGCGCCAGCAGCACCGGACAGGGGTGGAATGAGCAGTTCTTC. Amino acids: CASSTGQGWNEQFF. The chain is built from TRBV5-1 and TRBJ2-1; 9 bases align to TRBD1. Germline V gene sequence: CDR1 SGHRS, CDR2 YFSETQ. Unmatched junction bases numbered 6, after V lost 4 bases and J lost 7 bases. This CDR3 is built from 14 residues.